What follows are 23 T cell receptor beta chains derived from one specimen sequenced in a study of T cells in localized non-small cell lung cancer. The table came from immunoSEQ multiplex PCR; TCRdb's copy has only in-frame clones and leaves some out. The sample records tens of thousands of clones, around 86% being singletons. Sequencing used peripheral blood, obtained before any cancer treatment. Every receptor here comes from a man aged 40 to 70 with stage I squamous cell lung carcinoma.

This clone was seen a single time. The chain has TRBV6-7 and TRBJ2-5, with a possible D match to TRBD1 (5 bases). TRBV6-7 is recorded as an ORF, its role being uncertain. The CDR3 loop spans 14 amino acids. V was shortened by 5 bases and J by 4 bases, with 14 bases between the two germline ends. The CDR3 DNA follows: TGTGCCAGCAGTGGTCGCAAGGGGCGAGAGACCCAGTACTTC. It specifies CASSGRKGRETQYF.

The gene calls are TRBV28 and TRBJ1-4; TRBD1 might be the D (5 bases). Trimming cost V 8 bases and J 8 bases, with 15 bases left between them. The CDR3 has 13 amino acids. The germline gives CDR1 MDHEN, CDR2 SYDVKM. CDR3 DNA: TGTGCCAGCCAACCGTGGGGGGAGGAAAAACTGTTTTTT. Amino acid sequence: CASQPWGEEKLFF.

J is TRBJ1-5 and V is TRBV19, with 7 bases identical to TRBD1. The CDR3 sequence is 15 residues long. Per germline, CDR1 LNHDA and CDR2 SQIVND (reference sequence). With 5 bases clipped from V and 0 bases from J, the junction kept 4 bases outside the gene matches. The CDR3 protein is CASSFGTVSNQPQHF. In DNA, the CDR3 is TGTGCCAGTAGTTTCGGGACAGTTAGCAATCAGCCCCAGCATTTT.

The chain couples TRBV2 to TRBJ1-2, with D possibly TRBD1 on 5 matching bases. The CDR3 is 13 amino acids. The germline V and J ends were trimmed by 6 bases and 0 bases, with 8 bases remaining between them. Germline CDR1 is SNHLY and CDR2 is FYNNEI. CDR3 protein: CASRAGPNYGYTF. CDR3 in DNA: TGTGCCAGCAGGGCAGGGCCTAACTATGGCTACACCTTC.

CDR3 DNA: TGTGCCAGCTCACCACGACAGGGTACCTACGAGCAGTACTTC. Its translation: CASSPRQGTYEQYF. The chain links TRBV18 to TRBJ2-7; 7 bases line up with TRBD1. J lost 2 bases, V lost 1 base, and 2 bases had no gene match. This CDR3 has 14 amino acids. CDR1 is KGHSH, CDR2 LQKENI, per germline.

This clone has a single count. The chain carries TRBV7-2 and TRBJ2-7; a possible D gene is TRBD1 (6 bases). The CDR3 is made up of 13 amino acids. CDR1 and CDR2 from the germline V gene are SGHTA and FQGNSA. The germline V and J ends were trimmed by 4 bases and 2 bases, with 9 bases remaining between them. CDR3 coding DNA: TGTGCCAGCAGCTACAACAGGGCCTACGAGCAGTACTTC. Translated, it gives CASSYNRAYEQYF.

The chain uses TRBV28 and TRBJ1-1, with D maybe TRBD1 (5 bases). V was trimmed by 4 bases and J by 0 bases, leaving 9 bases between them. Germline V gene lookup returns CDR1 MDHEN and CDR2 SYDVKM. CDR3 length: 14 amino acids. Written as DNA, the CDR3 is TGTGCCAGCAGTTCGTACAGGCTGAACACTGAAGCTTTCTTT. This gives the protein CASSSYRLNTEAFF.

J is TRBJ2-1 and V is TRBV7-9; possible D gene TRBD2, 6 bases. Trimming removed 4 bases at V and 9 bases at J, with 16 bases between. This CDR3 spans 14 amino acids. Germline loops: CDR1 SEHNR, CDR2 FQNEAQ (reference sequence). CDR3 DNA sequence: TGTGCCAGCAGCTGGGGGACTCCCCTCAGTGAGCAGTTCTTC. Translated: CASSWGTPLSEQFF.

V usage is TRBV30 and J usage is TRBJ1-5, with D perhaps TRBD1 (5 bases). Trimming took off 2 bases at V and 3 bases at J, with 14 bases between the two ends. This CDR3 is 15 amino acids long. Germline-derived CDR1 and CDR2 are GTSNPN and SVGIG (reference sequence). DNA for the CDR3: TGTGCCTGGAGTAGGGGCGGGCTTCACAATCAGCCCCAGCATTTT. Translation: CAWSRGGLHNQPQHF.

The chain employs TRBV10-3 and TRBJ2-3; 7 positions match TRBD2. The CDR3 consists of 15 residues. Trimming at V came to 0 bases and at J to 4 bases, leaving 4 bases not matched to a gene. CDR1 is ENHRY, CDR2 SYGVKD, per germline. The CDR3 DNA reads as TGTGCCATCAGTGAGTCGGGAGGGTTCGCAGATACGCAGTATTTT. This sequence encodes CAISESGGFADTQYF.

This clone was counted between two and nine times. The chain combines TRBV2 with TRBJ1-2, with D possibly being TRBD1 (5 bases). V lost 3 bases, J lost 3 bases, and 17 bases lay in between. Germline V CDR1 and CDR2: SNHLY, FYNNEI. The CDR3 is made up of 16 amino acids. The CDR3 nucleotides read TGTGCCAGCAGTGACCCAAGGACGGACACTCACTATGGCTACACCTTC. Its translation is CASSDPRTDTHYGYTF.

The rearrangement links TRBV9 to TRBJ2-3, with D unresolved. Trimming shortened V by 3 bases and J by 11 bases, and 7 bases separated the two germline ends. Germline-derived CDR1 and CDR2 are SGDLS and YYNGEE. The length of the CDR3 is 10 residues. CDR3 protein: CASSEGRQYF. CDR3 DNA sequence: TGTGCCAGCAGCGAAGGAAGGCAGTATTTT.

This chain links TRBV7-2 with TRBJ2-1; 8 bases are a match to TRBD2. The germline CDR1 and CDR2 sequences are SGHTA and FQGNSA. The CDR3 spans 14 residues. V was pared by 5 bases and J by 5 bases, with 5 bases of the junction left unmatched. CDR3 nucleotide sequence: TGTGCCAGCAGCCAAATAGCGGGGAACAATGAGCAGTTCTTC. Protein product: CASSQIAGNNEQFF.

This chain joins TRBV5-1 and TRBJ2-2, with 10 bases aligning to TRBD1. Per the germline V gene, CDR1 is SGHRS and CDR2 is YFSETQ. The CDR3 runs 14 residues. V shed 7 bases, J shed 3 bases, and the junction held 3 bases outside the gene matches. The CDR3, as DNA: TGCGCCAGCGGAGGGACAGGGGACACCGGGGAGCTGTTTTTT. It codes for CASGGTGDTGELFF.

V gene TRBV5-6 combines with J gene TRBJ2-7; possible D gene TRBD1, 6 bases. The CDR3 runs to 13 residues. The V gene lost 4 bases and the J gene lost 4 bases, with 12 bases spanning the gap. CDR1 and CDR2 (germline): SGHDT, YYEEEE. The CDR3: CASSPQGAYEQYF. DNA for the CDR3: TGTGCCAGCAGCCCACAGGGAGCATACGAGCAGTACTTC. Filled out from reference TRBV5-6 and TRBJ2-7, the complete variable domain reads DAGVTQSPTHLIKTRGQQVTLRCSPKSGHDTVSWYQQALGQGPQFIFQYYEEEERQRGNFPDRFSGHQFPNYSSELNVNALLLGDSALYLCASSPQGAYEQYFGPGTRLTVT.

The rearrangement joins TRBV7-2 to TRBJ1-2; 12 nucleotides match TRBD1. V lost 4 bases to trimming and J lost 5 bases; unmatched junction nucleotides: 5. The CDR3 is 15 residues long. The germline V gene encodes CDR1 SGHTA and CDR2 FQGNSA. CDR3 amino acids: CASSSRDRGLYGYTF. The CDR3 DNA reads as TGTGCCAGCAGCTCCAGGGACAGGGGGCTTTATGGCTACACCTTC.

The chain combines TRBV7-2 with TRBJ2-7; 9 bases align to TRBD2. The CDR3 has 13 residues. Germline CDR1 SGHTA, CDR2 FQGNSA. V lost 2 bases, J lost 7 bases, and 3 bases stayed unmatched. CDR3 residues: CASSLSGGYEQYF. The CDR3 DNA follows: TGTGCCAGCAGCTTAAGCGGGGGGTATGAGCAGTACTTC.

V usage is TRBV5-1 and J usage is TRBJ2-5; TRBD2 matches 11 bases. Germline V gives CDR1 SGHRS, CDR2 YFSETQ. The CDR3 is made up of 15 amino acids. V was clipped by 0 bases and J by 5 bases; unmatched bases: 3. As DNA, the CDR3 is TGCGCCAGCAGCTTGGAGACTAGCGGGGTCGAGACCCAGTACTTC. This sequence encodes CASSLETSGVETQYF.

J is TRBJ2-7 and V is TRBV5-8, with D perhaps matching TRBD1 (5 bases). There are 14 residues in the CDR3. Trimming pared 0 bases from V and 5 bases from J, leaving 12 bases between. Per germline, CDR1 SGHTS and CDR2 YDEGEE. The CDR3 sequence: CASSLGQGLNEQYF. CDR3 DNA sequence: TGTGCCAGCAGCTTGGGCCAGGGATTGAACGAGCAGTACTTC.

Written as DNA, the CDR3 is TGTGCCAGCAACCCCTCGGGACAGGGTGGCGAGACCCAGTACTTC. Encoded protein: CASNPSGQGGETQYF. The chain links TRBV6-6 to TRBJ2-5; 9 positions agree with TRBD1. The CDR3 has 15 amino acids. Germline-derived CDR1 and CDR2 are MNHNY and SVGAGI (reference sequence). The ends lost 7 bases at V and 5 bases at J; junction bases unmatched: 11.

The chain recombines TRBV10-2 with TRBJ2-2; the D gene is possibly TRBD1 (5 bases). CDR1 WSHSY and CDR2 SAAADI come from the germline V gene. Deletions cut 4 bases from V and 0 bases from J, with 9 bases between. The CDR3 sequence is 15 residues long. The DNA of the CDR3 is TGCGCCAGCAGTGCCAGGACATCGAACACCGGGGAGCTGTTTTTT. It specifies CASSARTSNTGELFF.

The chain recombines TRBV5-1 with TRBJ1-6; D is undetermined. This CDR3 has 13 residues. CDR1 and CDR2 from the germline V gene are SGHRS and YFSETQ. The germline V and J ends were trimmed by 10 bases and 9 bases, with 17 bases remaining between them. The CDR3 bases are TGCGCCTCCTCCCTCGAAGAGGCTTCACCCCTCCACTTT. Protein sequence: CASSLEEASPLHF.

The chain recombines TRBV2 with TRBJ2-2; TRBD2 might be the D (5 bases). Germline V gene data show CDR1 as SNHLY and CDR2 as FYNNEI. There are 15 residues in the CDR3. The V end lost 1 base, the J end lost 4 bases, and 10 bases lay between the germline ends. The CDR3 protein is CASSEVDSVTGELFF. The CDR3, as DNA: TGTGCCAGCAGTGAAGTGGATAGCGTCACCGGGGAGCTGTTTTTT.